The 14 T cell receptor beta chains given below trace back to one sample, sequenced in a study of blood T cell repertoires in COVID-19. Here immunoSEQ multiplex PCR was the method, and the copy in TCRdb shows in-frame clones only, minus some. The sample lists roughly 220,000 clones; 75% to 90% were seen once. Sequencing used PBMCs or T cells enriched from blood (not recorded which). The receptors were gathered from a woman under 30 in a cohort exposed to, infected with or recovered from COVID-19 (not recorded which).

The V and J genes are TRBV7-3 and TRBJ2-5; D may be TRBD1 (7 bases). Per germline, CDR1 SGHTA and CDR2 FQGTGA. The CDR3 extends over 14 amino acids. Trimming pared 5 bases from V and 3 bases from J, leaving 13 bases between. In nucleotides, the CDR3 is TGTGCCAGCAGCAACAGGGGAGGAGAAGAGACCCAGTACTTC. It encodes CASSNRGGEETQYF.

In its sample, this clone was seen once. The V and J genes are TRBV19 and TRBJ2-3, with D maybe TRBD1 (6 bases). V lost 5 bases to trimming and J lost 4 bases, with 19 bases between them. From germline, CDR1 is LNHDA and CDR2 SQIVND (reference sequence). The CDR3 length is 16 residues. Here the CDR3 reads CASSLHRDHPPDTQYF. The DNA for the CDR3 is TGTGCCAGTAGTCTCCACAGGGACCACCCGCCAGATACGCAGTATTTT.

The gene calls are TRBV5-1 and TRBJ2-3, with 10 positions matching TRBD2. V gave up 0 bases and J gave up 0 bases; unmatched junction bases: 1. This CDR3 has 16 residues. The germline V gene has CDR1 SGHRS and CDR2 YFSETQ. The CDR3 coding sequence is TGCGCCAGCAGCTTGGGAGCGGGGGGGAGCACAGATACGCAGTATTTT. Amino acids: CASSLGAGGSTDTQYF.

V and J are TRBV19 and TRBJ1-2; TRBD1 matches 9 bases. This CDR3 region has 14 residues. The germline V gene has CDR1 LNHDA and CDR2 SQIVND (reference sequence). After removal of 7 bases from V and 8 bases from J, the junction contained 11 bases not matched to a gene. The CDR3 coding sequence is TGTGCCAGTACCCCAGTACGGACAGGGGTGGGCTACACCTTC. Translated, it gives CASTPVRTGVGYTF. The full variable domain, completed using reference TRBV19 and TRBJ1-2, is DGGITQSPKYLFRKEGQNVTLSCEQNLNHDAMYWYRQDPGQGLRLIYYSQIVNDFQKGDIAEGYSVSREKKESFPLTVTSAQKNPTAFYLCASTPVRTGVGYTFGSGTRLTVV.

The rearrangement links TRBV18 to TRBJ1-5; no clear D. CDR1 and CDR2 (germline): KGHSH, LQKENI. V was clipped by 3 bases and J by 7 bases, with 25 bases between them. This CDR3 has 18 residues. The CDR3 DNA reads TGTGCCAGCTCACCGCTGCCCGATTCCGGCGGGTTAGGACAGCCCCAGCATTTT. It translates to CASSPLPDSGGLGQPQHF.

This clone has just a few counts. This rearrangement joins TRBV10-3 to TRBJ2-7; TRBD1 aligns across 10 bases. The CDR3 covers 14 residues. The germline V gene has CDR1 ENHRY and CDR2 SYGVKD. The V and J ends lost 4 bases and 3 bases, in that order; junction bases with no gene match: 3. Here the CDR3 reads CAISGDRGVYEQYF. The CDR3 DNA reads TGTGCCATCAGTGGGGACAGGGGAGTCTACGAGCAGTACTTC.

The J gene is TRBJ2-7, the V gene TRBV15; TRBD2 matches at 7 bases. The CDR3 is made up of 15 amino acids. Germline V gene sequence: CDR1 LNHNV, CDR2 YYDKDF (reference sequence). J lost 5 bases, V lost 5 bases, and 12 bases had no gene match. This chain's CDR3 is CATSPVGGRGDEQYF. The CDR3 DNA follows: TGTGCCACCAGCCCGGTGGGCGGTCGGGGGGACGAGCAGTACTTC.

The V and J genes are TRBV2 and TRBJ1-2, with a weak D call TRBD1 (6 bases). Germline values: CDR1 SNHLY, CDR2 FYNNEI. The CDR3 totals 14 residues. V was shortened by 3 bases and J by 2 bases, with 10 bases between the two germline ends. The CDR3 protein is CASSDLTGNYGYTF. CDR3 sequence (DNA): TGTGCCAGCAGTGATCTAACAGGGAACTATGGCTACACCTTC.

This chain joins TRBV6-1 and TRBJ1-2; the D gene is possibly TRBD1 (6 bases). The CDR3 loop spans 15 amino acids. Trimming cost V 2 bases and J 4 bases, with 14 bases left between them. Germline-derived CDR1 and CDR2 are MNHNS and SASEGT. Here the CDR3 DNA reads TGTGCCAGCAGTGAACTCGTTGAGGACAGCTATGGCTACACCTTC. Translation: CASSELVEDSYGYTF.

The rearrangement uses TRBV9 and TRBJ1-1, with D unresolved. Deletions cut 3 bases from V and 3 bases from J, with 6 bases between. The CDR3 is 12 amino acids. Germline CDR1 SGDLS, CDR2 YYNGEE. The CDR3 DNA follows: TGTGCCAGCAGCGCTAGAGACACTGAAGCTTTCTTT. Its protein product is CASSARDTEAFF.

CDR3 sequence reads: CASSALPFDRAVNSPLHF. The CDR3 nucleotides are TGTGCCAGCAGCGCCCTTCCCTTCGACAGGGCCGTAAATTCACCCCTCCACTTT. The rearrangement links TRBV9 to TRBJ1-6; TRBD1 agrees at 7 bases. Unmatched junction bases numbered 16, after V lost 3 bases and J lost 7 bases. Per the germline V gene, CDR1 is SGDLS and CDR2 is YYNGEE. The length of the CDR3 is 18 residues.

The CDR3 is CASSLGVAGGGGNTDTQYF. The CDR3, as DNA: TGTGCCAGCAGCTTAGGGGTAGCGGGAGGAGGTGGTAACACAGATACGCAGTATTTT. This chain joins TRBV7-2 and TRBJ2-3; 10 nucleotides match TRBD2. The CDR3 is made up of 19 amino acids. J was trimmed by 2 bases and V by 1 base; bases with no gene match: 12. The germline gives CDR1 SGHTA, CDR2 FQGNSA.

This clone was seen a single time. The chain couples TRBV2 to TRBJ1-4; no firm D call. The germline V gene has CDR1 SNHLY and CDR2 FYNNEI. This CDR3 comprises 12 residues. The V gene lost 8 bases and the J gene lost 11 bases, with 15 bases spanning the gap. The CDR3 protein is CASAGSAGKLFF. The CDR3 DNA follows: TGTGCCAGCGCGGGCTCGGCGGGGAAACTGTTTTTT. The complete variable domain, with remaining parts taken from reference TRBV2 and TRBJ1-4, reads EPEVTQTPSHQVTQMGQEVILRCVPISNHLYFYWYRQILGQKVEFLVSFYNNEISEKSEIFDDQFSVERPDGSNFTLKIRSTKLEDSAMYFCASAGSAGKLFFGSGTQLSVL.

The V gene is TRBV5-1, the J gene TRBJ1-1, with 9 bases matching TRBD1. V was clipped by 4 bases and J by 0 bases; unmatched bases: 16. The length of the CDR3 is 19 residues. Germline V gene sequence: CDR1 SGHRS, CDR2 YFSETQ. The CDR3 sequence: CASSAGRGQGLRLNTEAFF. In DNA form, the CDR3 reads TGCGCCAGCAGCGCTGGAAGGGGACAGGGATTGCGCCTGAACACTGAAGCTTTCTTT.